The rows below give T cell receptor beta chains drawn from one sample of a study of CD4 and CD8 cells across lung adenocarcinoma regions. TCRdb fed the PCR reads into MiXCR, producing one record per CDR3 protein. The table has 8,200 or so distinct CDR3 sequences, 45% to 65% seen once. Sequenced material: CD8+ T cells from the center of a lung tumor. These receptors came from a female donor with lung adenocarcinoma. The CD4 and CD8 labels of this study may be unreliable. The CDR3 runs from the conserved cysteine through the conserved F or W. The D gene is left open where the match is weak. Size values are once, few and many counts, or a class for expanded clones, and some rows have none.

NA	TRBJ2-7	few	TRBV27	CASSLALSYEQYF	TGTGCCAGCAGTTTAGCCCTCTCCTACGAGCAGTACTTC
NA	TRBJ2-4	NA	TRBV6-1	CATGRGAKNTQYF	TGTGCCACGGGGCGGGGCGCCAAAAACACGCAGTACTTC
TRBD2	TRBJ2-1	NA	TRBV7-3	CASSPPPPSGSLNEQFF	TGTGCCAGCAGCCCGCCTCCCCCTAGCGGGAGCCTCAATGAGCAGTTCTTC
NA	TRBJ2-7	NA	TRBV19	CASSTSARYEQYF	TGTGCCAGTAGTACCTCGGCCCGTTACGAGCAGTACTTC
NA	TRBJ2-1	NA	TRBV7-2	CASPWVGSPDTQFF	TGTGCGAGCCCCTGGGTAGGTAGCCCAGATACGCAGTTTTTC
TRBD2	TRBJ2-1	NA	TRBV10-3	CAGGGGGVLPDTQYF	TGTGCCGGGGGGGGCGGGGGGGTTCTGCCAGATACGCAGTACTTT
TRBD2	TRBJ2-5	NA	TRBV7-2	CASSPGLAEGSGQYF	TGTGCCAGCAGCCCCGGTCTAGCGGAGGGAAGTGGGCAGTACTTC
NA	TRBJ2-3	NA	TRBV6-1	CASSPNSDTQYF	TGTGCCAGCAGCCCCAACTCAGATACGCAGTATTTT
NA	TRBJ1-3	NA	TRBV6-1	CASSPTRSGNTLYF	TGTGCCAGCAGCCCCACGCGGTCTGGAAACACCCTGTATTTT
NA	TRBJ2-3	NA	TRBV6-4	CASSDPMSTDTQYF	TGTGCCAGCAGTGACCCTATGAGCACAGATACGCAGTATTTT
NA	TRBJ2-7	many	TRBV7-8	CASTLLRIERSYEQYF	TGTGCCAGCACCCTACTTAGGATAGAGAGGTCCTACGAGCAGTACTTC
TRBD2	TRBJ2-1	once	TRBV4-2	CASSHLSGSGYEQFF	TGTGCCAGCAGCCACCTTAGCGGGAGTGGCTACGAGCAGTTCTTC
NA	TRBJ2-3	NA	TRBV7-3	CASSWKEAETQYF	TGTGCCAGCAGCTGGAAGGAGGCAGAGACGCAGTACTTT